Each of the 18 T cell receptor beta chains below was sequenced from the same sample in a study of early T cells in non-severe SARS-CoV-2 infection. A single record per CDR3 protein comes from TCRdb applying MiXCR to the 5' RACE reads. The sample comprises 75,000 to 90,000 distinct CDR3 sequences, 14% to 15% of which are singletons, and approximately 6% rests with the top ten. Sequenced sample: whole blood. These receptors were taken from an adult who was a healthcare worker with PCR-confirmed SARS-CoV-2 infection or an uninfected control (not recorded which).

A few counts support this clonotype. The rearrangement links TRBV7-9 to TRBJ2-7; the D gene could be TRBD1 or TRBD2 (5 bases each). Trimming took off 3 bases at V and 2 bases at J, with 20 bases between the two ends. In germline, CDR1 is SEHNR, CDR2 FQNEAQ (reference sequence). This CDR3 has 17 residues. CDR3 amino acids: CASSFWGLGDRPYEQYF. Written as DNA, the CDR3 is TGTGCCAGCAGCTTTTGGGGTTTGGGGGACCGTCCCTACGAGCAGTACTTC.

CDR3 sequence reads: CSARDRDGLYEQYF. CDR3 DNA: TGCAGTGCTAGGGACAGGGATGGGTTATACGAGCAGTACTTC. The genes are TRBV20-1 and TRBJ2-7, with 8 bases identical to TRBD1. CDR1 is DFQATT, CDR2 SNEGSKA, per germline (reference sequence). This CDR3 spans 14 amino acids. The V gene end was trimmed by 3 bases and the J gene end by 4 bases; junction bases not matched to a gene: 8.

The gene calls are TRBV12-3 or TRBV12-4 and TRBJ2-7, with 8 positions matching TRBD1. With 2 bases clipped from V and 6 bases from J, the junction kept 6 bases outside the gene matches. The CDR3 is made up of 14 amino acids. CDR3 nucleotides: TGTGCCAGCAGTTTAAGGACAGGGAGGACCGAGCAGTACTTC. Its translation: CASSLRTGRTEQYF.

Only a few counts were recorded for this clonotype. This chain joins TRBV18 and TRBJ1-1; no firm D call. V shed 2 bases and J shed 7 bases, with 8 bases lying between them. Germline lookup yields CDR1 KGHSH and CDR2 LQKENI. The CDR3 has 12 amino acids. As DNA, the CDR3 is TGTGCCAGCTCACCAAAGGGCCTTGAAGCTTTCTTT. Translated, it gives CASSPKGLEAFF.

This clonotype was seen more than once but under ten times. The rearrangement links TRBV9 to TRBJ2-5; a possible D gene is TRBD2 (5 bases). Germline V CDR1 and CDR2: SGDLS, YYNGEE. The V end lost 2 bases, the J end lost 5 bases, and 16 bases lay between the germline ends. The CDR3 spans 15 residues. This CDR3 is CASSVVGNQGETQYF. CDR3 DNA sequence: TGTGCCAGCAGCGTTGTCGGGAATCAAGGGGAGACCCAGTACTTC.

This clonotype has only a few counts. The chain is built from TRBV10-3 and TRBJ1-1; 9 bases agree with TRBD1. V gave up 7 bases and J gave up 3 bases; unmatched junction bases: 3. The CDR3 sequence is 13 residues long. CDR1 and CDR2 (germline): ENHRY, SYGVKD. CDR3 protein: CAITRTGDTEAFF. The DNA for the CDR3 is TGTGCCATCACCCGGACAGGGGACACTGAAGCTTTCTTT.

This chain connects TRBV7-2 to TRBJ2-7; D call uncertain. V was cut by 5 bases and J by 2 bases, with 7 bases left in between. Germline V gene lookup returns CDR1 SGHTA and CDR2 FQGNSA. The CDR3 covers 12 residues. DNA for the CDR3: TGTGCCAGCAGCCCTTTGCCCTACGAGCAGTACTTC. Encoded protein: CASSPLPYEQYF.

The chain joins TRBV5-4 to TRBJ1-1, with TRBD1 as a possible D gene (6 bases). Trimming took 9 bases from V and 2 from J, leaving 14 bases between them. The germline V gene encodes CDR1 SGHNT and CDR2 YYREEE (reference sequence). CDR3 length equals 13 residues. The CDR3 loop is CANQNRDNTEAFF. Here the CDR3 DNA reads TGTGCCAACCAAAACAGGGATAACACTGAAGCTTTCTTT.

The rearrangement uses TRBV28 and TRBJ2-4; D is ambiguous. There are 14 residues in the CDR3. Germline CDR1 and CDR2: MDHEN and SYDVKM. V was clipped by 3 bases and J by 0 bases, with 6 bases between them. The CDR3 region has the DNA TGTGCCAGCAGTTTTCGGGTAGCCAAAAACATTCAGTACTTC. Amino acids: CASSFRVAKNIQYF.

CDR3 bases: TGTGCCAGCAGGATTATGAACACTGAAGCTTTCTTT. The encoded protein is CASRIMNTEAFF. This chain links TRBV28 with TRBJ1-1, with no clear D. V was clipped by 6 bases and J by 0 bases, with 5 bases between them. The CDR3 loop spans 12 amino acids. CDR1 is MDHEN and CDR2 is SYDVKM in the germline V gene.

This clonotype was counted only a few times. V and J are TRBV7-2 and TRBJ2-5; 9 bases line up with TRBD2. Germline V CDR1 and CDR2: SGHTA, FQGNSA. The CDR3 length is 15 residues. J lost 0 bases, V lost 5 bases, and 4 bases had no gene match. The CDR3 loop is CASSITSGYQETQYF. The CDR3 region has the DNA TGTGCCAGCAGCATTACTAGCGGGTACCAAGAGACCCAGTACTTC.

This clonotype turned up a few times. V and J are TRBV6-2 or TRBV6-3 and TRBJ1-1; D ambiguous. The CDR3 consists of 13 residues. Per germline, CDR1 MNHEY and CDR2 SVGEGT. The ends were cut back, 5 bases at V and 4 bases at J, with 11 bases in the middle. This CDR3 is CASSLPWTTEAFF. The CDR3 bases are TGTGCCAGCAGTCTTCCGTGGACCACTGAAGCTTTCTTT.

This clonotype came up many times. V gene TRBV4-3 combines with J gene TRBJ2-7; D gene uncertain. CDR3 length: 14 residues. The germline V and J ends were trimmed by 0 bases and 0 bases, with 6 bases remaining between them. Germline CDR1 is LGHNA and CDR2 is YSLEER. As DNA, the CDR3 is TGCGCCAGCAGCCAAGAGGTAAACTCCTACGAGCAGTACTTC. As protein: CASSQEVNSYEQYF.

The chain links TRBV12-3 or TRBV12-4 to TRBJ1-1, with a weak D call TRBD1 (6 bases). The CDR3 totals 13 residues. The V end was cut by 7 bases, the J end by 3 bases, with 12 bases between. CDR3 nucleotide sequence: TGTGCCAGCACCCCGACAGGCCACACTGAAGCTTTCTTT. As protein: CASTPTGHTEAFF.

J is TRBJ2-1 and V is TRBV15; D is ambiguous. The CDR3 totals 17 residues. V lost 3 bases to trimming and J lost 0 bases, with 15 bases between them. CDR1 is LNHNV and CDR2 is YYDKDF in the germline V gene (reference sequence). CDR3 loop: CATSRDIHSYSYNEQFF. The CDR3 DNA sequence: TGTGCCACCAGCAGGGATATTCACAGCTACTCCTACAATGAGCAGTTCTTC.

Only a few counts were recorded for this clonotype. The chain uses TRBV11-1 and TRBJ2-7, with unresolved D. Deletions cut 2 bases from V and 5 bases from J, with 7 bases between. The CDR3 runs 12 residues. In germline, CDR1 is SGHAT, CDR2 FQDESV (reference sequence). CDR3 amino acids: CASSLRQDEQYF. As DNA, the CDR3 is TGTGCCAGCAGCTTACGGCAGGACGAGCAGTACTTC.

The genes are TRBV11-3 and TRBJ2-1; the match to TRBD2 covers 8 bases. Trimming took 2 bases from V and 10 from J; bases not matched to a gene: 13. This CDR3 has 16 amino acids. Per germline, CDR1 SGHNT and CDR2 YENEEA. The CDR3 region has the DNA TGTGCCAGCAGCTTAAAGGTCCCCGGACTAGCACAGGAGCAGTTCTTC. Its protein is CASSLKVPGLAQEQFF.

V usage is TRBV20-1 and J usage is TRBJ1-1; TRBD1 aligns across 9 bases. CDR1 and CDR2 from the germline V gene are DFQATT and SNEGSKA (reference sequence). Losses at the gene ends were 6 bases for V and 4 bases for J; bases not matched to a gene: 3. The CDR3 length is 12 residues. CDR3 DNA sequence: TGCAGTGCCCGGGACAGGGTCACTGAAGCTTTCTTT. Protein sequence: CSARDRVTEAFF.